This T cell receptor (beta chain) originates from a study of blood T cell repertoires in COVID-19. In the study overall: Both acute and convalescent COVID-19 samples were obtained from the United States, Italy and Spain.

Germline V gives CDR1 MNHNS, CDR2 SASEGT. The J segment lost 6 bases and the V segment lost 0 bases, leaving 6 bases of the junction unmatched. This CDR3 is built from 15 residues. Sequencing used immunoSEQ multiplex PCR; TCRdb keeps in-frame clones, though not all of them. This sample yields 200,000 to 300,000 clones, of which around 87% are seen a single time; more than 4.5% belongs to the top ten. The gene calls are TRBV6-1 and TRBJ2-7; 9 bases are a match to TRBD2. This TCR was recovered from a woman aged 60 to 75 with COVID-19, enrolled during active disease. Sample: peripheral blood. CDR3 sequence (DNA): TGTGCCAGCAGTGAAGCTCCCTGGACTAGCGTCGAGCAGTACTTC. Its translation: CASSEAPWTSVEQYF.